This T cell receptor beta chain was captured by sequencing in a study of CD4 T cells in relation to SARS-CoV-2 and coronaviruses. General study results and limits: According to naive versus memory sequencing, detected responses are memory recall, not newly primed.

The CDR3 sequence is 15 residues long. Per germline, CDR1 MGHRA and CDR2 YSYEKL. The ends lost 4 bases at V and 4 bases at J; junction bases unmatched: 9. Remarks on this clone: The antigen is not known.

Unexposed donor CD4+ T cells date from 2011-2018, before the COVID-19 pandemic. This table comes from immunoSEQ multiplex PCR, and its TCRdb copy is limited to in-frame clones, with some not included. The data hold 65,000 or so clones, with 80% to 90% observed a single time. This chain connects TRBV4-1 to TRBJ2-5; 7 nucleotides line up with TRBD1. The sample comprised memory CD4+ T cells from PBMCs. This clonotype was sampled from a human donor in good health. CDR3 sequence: CASSLGTEGRETQYF. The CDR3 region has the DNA TGCGCCAGCAGCCTGGGGACAGAGGGGAGAGAGACCCAGTACTTC.